These T cell receptor beta chains were read from a single sample in a study of T cell responses to AZD1222 COVID-19 vaccine. Only in-frame clones appear in the TCRdb table, and some are missing; sequencing was by immunoSEQ multiplex PCR. The repertoire holds 100,000 to 150,000 clones, with 88% as singletons. This sample comprised peripheral blood, obtained on day 0 of MenACWY control vaccination. The receptors derive from an adult in good health. The conserved cysteine and the conserved F or W are not part of the CDR3 here. The D gene is left open where the match is weak.

j_call v_call d_call cdr3_aa
TRBJ1-4 TRBV15 NA ATSKNQGTNEKLF
TRBJ2-7 TRBV5-6 TRBD1 ASSQGQGLGEQY
TRBJ1-3 TRBV18 TRBD1 ASSLDRTSGNTIY
TRBJ2-2 TRBV10-2 TRBD1 ASWTGANTGELF
TRBJ2-1 TRBV2 NA AIRRDYNEQF
TRBJ2-7 TRBV7-6 NA ASSLASRGRYSAEQY
TRBJ2-1 TRBV3-1/TRBV3-2 NA ASNTPPAIEQF
TRBJ2-2 TRBV28 TRBD2 ASSGLAGARTGELF
TRBJ2-5 TRBV12-2 NA ASRHPLADQETQY
TRBJ1-2 TRBV6-6 NA ASSYSLDGYT
TRBJ1-4 TRBV5-1 NA ASSLRPSTGNEKLF
TRBJ2-5 TRBV7-3 NA ASSLAPRETQY
TRBJ1-2 TRBV12-3/TRBV12-4 NA ASSPMPRGYT
TRBJ1-5 TRBV19 TRBD1 ASSPTWGQGDPYRNQPQH
TRBJ1-5 TRBV6-6 NA ASSYWENNQPQH
TRBJ2-1 TRBV7-2 NA ASSPAGSGSAGDEQF
TRBJ2-1 TRBV19 NA ASSIVSEGEQF
TRBJ2-7 TRBV6-6 TRBD1 ASSEGGTGLHEQY
TRBJ1-5 TRBV28 NA ASSLQGLPRKPQH
TRBJ2-1 TRBV19 NA ASNPIGHGSYNEQF
TRBJ2-1 TRBV7-3 TRBD2 ASSLSPSSGRREQF
TRBJ2-1 TRBV9 TRBD2 ASSDSGRAREQF
TRBJ2-7 TRBV28 NA ASSFQDSYEQY
TRBJ2-7 TRBV6-5 TRBD2 ASSRSGRASYEQY
TRBJ2-4 TRBV7-6 NA ASSLGPLRGKNIQY
TRBJ2-7 TRBV5-4 NA ASSVGRIPYEQY
TRBJ2-7 TRBV6-5 NA ASKAGPTYEQY
TRBJ1-3 TRBV6-6 NA ASSQGTGNTIY
TRBJ2-7 TRBV4-2 TRBD2 ASSQEGLAGTYEQY